Following are 26 T cell receptor beta chains from one sample sequenced in a study of blood T cell repertoires in COVID-19. Method: immunoSEQ multiplex PCR; TCRdb's copy keeps in-frame clones and lacks some. The sample shows some 44,000 clones, approximately 92% of them seen only once. The sequenced material came from peripheral blood. Receptors originate from a human donor in a cohort sampled during active COVID-19.

This chain uses TRBV28 with TRBJ2-4, with a weak D call TRBD2 (6 bases). Per germline, CDR1 MDHEN and CDR2 SYDVKM. V was pared by 2 bases and J by 8 bases, with 16 bases between. The CDR3 extends over 15 amino acids. CDR3 protein: CASSLGGGGTHIQYF. CDR3 sequence (DNA): TGTGCCAGCAGTTTAGGGGGTGGCGGGACCCACATTCAGTACTTC.

This clone was seen only once. This chain joins TRBV7-9 and TRBJ2-7, with 9 bases aligning to TRBD2. This CDR3 contains 13 residues. With 6 bases clipped from V and 7 bases from J, the junction kept 7 bases outside the gene matches. Germline-derived CDR1 and CDR2 are SEHNR and FQNEAQ (reference sequence). The CDR3 bases are TGTGCCAGCAGTCCTAGCGGGACCTGGGAGCAGTACTTC. Its translation is CASSPSGTWEQYF.

This chain uses TRBV4-3 with TRBJ1-2; 9 nucleotides match TRBD1. CDR3 size: 15 residues. Germline V lookup: CDR1 LGHNA, CDR2 YSLEER. V shed 3 bases, J shed 7 bases, and the junction held 9 bases outside the gene matches. The CDR3 sequence: CASSQGTGRPLGYTF. Here the CDR3 DNA reads TGCGCCAGCAGCCAGGGGACAGGGAGACCTCTTGGCTACACCTTC.

The genes are TRBV6-6 and TRBJ2-7; 14 bases fit TRBD2. This CDR3 is 14 amino acids long. Germline V gene sequence: CDR1 MNHNY, CDR2 SVGAGI (reference sequence). After removal of 5 bases from V and 12 bases from J, the junction contained 9 bases not matched to a gene. In DNA form, the CDR3 reads TGTGCCAGCAGTGCGACCGGGACTAGCGGGAGTTGGTACTTC. This encodes CASSATGTSGSWYF.

This clone showed up just a few times. The chain couples TRBV4-1 to TRBJ2-7, with 9 positions matching TRBD1. V lost 3 bases, J lost 0 bases, and 3 bases stayed unmatched. The CDR3 has 15 amino acids. Germline V gene data show CDR1 as MGHRA and CDR2 as YSYEKL. The CDR3 DNA reads TGCGCCAGCAGCCATGACAGGGGGAGCTCCTACGAGCAGTACTTC. This translates into CASSHDRGSSYEQYF.

The V call is TRBV30, the J call TRBJ2-7; 7 positions agree with TRBD2. The CDR3 totals 14 residues. Per the germline V gene, CDR1 is GTSNPN and CDR2 is SVGIG (reference sequence). The V and J ends lost 3 bases and 5 bases, in that order; junction bases with no gene match: 10. CDR3 sequence reads: CAWSSIAGYDEQYF. The CDR3 nucleotides read TGTGCCTGGAGCTCAATAGCGGGCTATGACGAGCAGTACTTC.

V is TRBV27 and J is TRBJ2-2, with a possible D match to TRBD1 (5 bases). The germline CDR1 and CDR2 sequences are MNHEY and SMNVEV (reference sequence). The ends were cut back, 5 bases at V and 4 bases at J, with 11 bases in the middle. There are 14 residues in the CDR3. CDR3 residues: CASSQGVATGELFF. For the CDR3, the DNA is TGTGCCAGCAGTCAAGGGGTCGCCACCGGGGAGCTGTTTTTT.

The chain is built from TRBV3-1 (or the pseudogene TRBV3-2) and TRBJ2-1, with 9 bases that match TRBD2. With V trimmed by 0 bases and J by 8 bases, 8 bases remained unmatched. The CDR3 sequence is 16 residues long. Per germline, CDR1 LGHDT and CDR2 YNNKEL (reference sequence). The CDR3 bases are TGTGCCAGCAGCCAAGATCCGGGACTAGCTGGTTATGAGCAGTTCTTC. Amino acids: CASSQDPGLAGYEQFF.

This chain joins TRBV19 and TRBJ2-5; D might be TRBD2 (7 bases). Germline V gene sequence: CDR1 LNHDA, CDR2 SQIVND (reference sequence). This CDR3 is built from 15 residues. Deletions cut 3 bases from V and 6 bases from J, with 17 bases between. CDR3 sequence: CASSIGPNGGQTQYF. The CDR3 DNA sequence: TGTGCCAGTAGTATCGGTCCTAACGGGGGGCAGACCCAGTACTTC.

As concerns this clone: The junction departs from the called germline gene at one end, perhaps through a read error. The chain links TRBV5-1 to TRBJ2-3; D is possibly TRBD1 (5 bases). The CDR3 contains 13 residues. From germline, CDR1 is SGHRS and CDR2 YFSETQ. The CDR3 region has the DNA TGCGCCAGCAGCTTGGCCGGCGCAAGACCGACAGATTTT. Protein product: CASSLAGARPTDF.

This sequence joins TRBV5-6 and TRBJ2-7; D is possibly TRBD2 (5 bases). V lost 1 base and J 0 bases, leaving 14 bases between the germline ends. The CDR3 length is 16 residues. Germline values: CDR1 SGHDT, CDR2 YYEEEE. This chain's CDR3 is CASSLFEGRSSYEQYF. In DNA, the CDR3 is TGTGCCAGCAGCTTGTTTGAGGGTCGGAGCTCCTACGAGCAGTACTTC. The full variable domain, rest sourced from reference TRBV5-6 and TRBJ2-7, is DAGVTQSPTHLIKTRGQQVTLRCSPKSGHDTVSWYQQALGQGPQFIFQYYEEEERQRGNFPDRFSGHQFPNYSSELNVNALLLGDSALYLCASSLFEGRSSYEQYFGPGTRLTVT.

The chain has TRBV7-2 and TRBJ1-1, with TRBD1 matching over 7 bases. In germline, CDR1 is SGHTA, CDR2 FQGNSA. V lost 1 base to trimming and J lost 5 bases; unmatched junction nucleotides: 1. CDR3 length equals 13 residues. CDR3 sequence: CASSLEQGTEAFF. The DNA for the CDR3 is TGTGCCAGCAGCTTAGAACAGGGGACTGAAGCTTTCTTT. The whole variable domain, filled in from reference TRBV7-2 and TRBJ1-1, reads GAGVSQSPSNKVTEKGKDVELRCDPISGHTALYWYRQSLGQGLEFLIYFQGNSAPDKSGLPSDRFSAERTGGSVSTLTIQRTQQEDSAVYLCASSLEQGTEAFFGQGTRLTVV.

The chain recombines TRBV3-1 (or the pseudogene TRBV3-2) with TRBJ2-2; D gene unclear. There are 13 residues in the CDR3. Germline V gene lookup returns CDR1 LGHDT and CDR2 YNNKEL (reference sequence). V shed 6 bases and J shed 6 bases, with 11 bases lying between them. The CDR3 nucleotides are TGTGCCAGCAGTTTAGTTAAACCCGGGGAGCTGTTTTTT. This encodes CASSLVKPGELFF.

In its sample, this clone is medium-sized. V and J are TRBV5-1 and TRBJ1-2, with D tentatively TRBD1 (6 bases). The CDR3 covers 15 residues. In germline, CDR1 is SGHRS, CDR2 YFSETQ. Trimming cost V 0 bases and J 2 bases, with 11 bases left between them. The DNA of the CDR3 is TGCGCCAGCAGCTTGGAAGGGGGACCCAACTATGGCTACACCTTC. It specifies CASSLEGGPNYGYTF.

This chain links TRBV5-1 with TRBJ1-2; 11 nucleotides agree with TRBD1. Per germline, CDR1 SGHRS and CDR2 YFSETQ. The CDR3 extends over 16 amino acids. Germline trimming cut 4 bases from V and 8 bases from J; bases unmatched to any gene: 13. The CDR3, as DNA: TGCGCCAGCAGCCCGGGGACAGGGGGAAATGGATGGGGCTACACCTTC. This gives the protein CASSPGTGGNGWGYTF.

V is TRBV5-1 and J is TRBJ2-5, with 9 positions matching TRBD2. Germline CDR1 SGHRS, CDR2 YFSETQ. CDR3 length equals 15 residues. The trim removed 5 bases at V and 1 base at J, leaving 6 bases unmatched. The CDR3 DNA is TGCGCCAGCAGGGCTAGCGGGACCCTCCAAGAGACCCAGTACTTC. Protein sequence: CASRASGTLQETQYF.

The chain links TRBV5-1 to TRBJ1-1; weak D call: TRBD1 (5 bases). The germline V gene has CDR1 SGHRS and CDR2 YFSETQ. The CDR3 is made up of 14 amino acids. V gave up 0 bases and J gave up 4 bases, with 10 bases separating them. The chain's CDR3 is CASSLAGIGTEAFF. Written as DNA, the CDR3 is TGCGCCAGCAGCTTGGCAGGGATCGGCACTGAAGCTTTCTTT.

The J gene is TRBJ1-5, the V gene TRBV19, with a weak D call TRBD1 (5 bases). Trimming shortened V by 4 bases and J by 1 base, and 14 bases separated the two germline ends. Looked up from germline, CDR1 is LNHDA and CDR2 is SQIVND (reference sequence). This CDR3 has 16 residues. The CDR3 nucleotides read TGTGCCAGTAGTACCCCCGGGGGGATCAGCAATCAGCCCCAGCATTTT. This encodes CASSTPGGISNQPQHF.

The chain carries TRBV19 and TRBJ2-6; tentative D call: TRBD2 (6 bases). Germline-derived CDR1 and CDR2 are LNHDA and SQIVND (reference sequence). Trimming pared 10 bases from V and 0 bases from J, leaving 13 bases between. This CDR3 region has 15 residues. This CDR3 is CATKSGSSGANVLTF. The CDR3 DNA sequence: TGTGCCACTAAATCCGGGAGCTCTGGGGCCAACGTCCTGACTTTC.

A single count supports this clone. This CDR3 reads CASSPGRQGETQYF. CDR3 nucleotide sequence: TGTGCCAGCTCACCAGGGAGGCAGGGCGAGACCCAGTACTTC. The chain joins TRBV18 to TRBJ2-5, with TRBD2 as a possible D gene (6 bases). V lost 2 bases and J 5 bases, leaving 12 bases between the germline ends. CDR1 is KGHSH and CDR2 is LQKENI in the germline V gene. This CDR3 has 14 residues.

The rearrangement links TRBV5-4 to TRBJ2-7; 7 nucleotides line up with TRBD2. The CDR3 extends over 12 amino acids. With V trimmed by 4 bases and J by 2 bases, 0 bases remained unmatched. Per the germline V gene, CDR1 is SGHNT and CDR2 is YYREEE (reference sequence). The CDR3 DNA reads TGTGCCAGCAGCCGGGAGGCCTACGAGCAGTACTTC. Encoded protein: CASSREAYEQYF.

The V call is TRBV5-1, the J call TRBJ2-3, with a weak D call TRBD2 (7 bases). Germline-derived CDR1 and CDR2 are SGHRS and YFSETQ. Trimming removed 6 bases at V and 3 bases at J, with 20 bases between. This CDR3 region has 16 residues. CDR3 amino acids: CASTSGGGDLTDTQYF. Here the CDR3 DNA reads TGCGCCAGCACCTCGGGGGGCGGGGACCTGACAGATACGCAGTATTTT.

This rearrangement joins TRBV9 to TRBJ2-2, with a possible D match to TRBD1 (5 bases). CDR3 length equals 15 residues. CDR1 is SGDLS and CDR2 is YYNGEE in the germline V gene. Trimming shortened V by 4 bases and J by 5 bases, and 15 bases separated the two germline ends. The CDR3 DNA follows: TGTGCCAGCAGCTCCCGGTGGGGCCCAACCGGGGAGCTGTTTTTT. This sequence encodes CASSSRWGPTGELFF.

The gene calls are TRBV2 and TRBJ2-3; D is possibly TRBD2 (6 bases). The V end was cut by 3 bases, the J end by 2 bases, with 12 bases between. CDR3 length: 15 amino acids. In germline, CDR1 is SNHLY, CDR2 FYNNEI. The CDR3 spells CASSETRAPTDTQYF. The CDR3 DNA reads as TGTGCCAGCAGTGAGACTAGGGCCCCCACAGATACGCAGTATTTT. The complete variable domain, with remaining parts taken from reference TRBV2 and TRBJ2-3, reads EPEVTQTPSHQVTQMGQEVILRCVPISNHLYFYWYRQILGQKVEFLVSFYNNEISEKSEIFDDQFSVERPDGSNFTLKIRSTKLEDSAMYFCASSETRAPTDTQYFGPGTRLTVL.

This chain links TRBV30 with TRBJ2-7; D gene unclear. Trimming left V 0 bases short and J 3 bases short, with 6 bases between. The CDR3 contains 12 residues. The V gene's germline CDR1 is GTSNPN and CDR2 SVGIG (reference sequence). As DNA, the CDR3 is TGTGCCTGGAGTGTAATTTACTACGAGCAGTACTTC. It encodes CAWSVIYYEQYF.

This clone was seen only a few times. The chain combines TRBV10-3 with TRBJ1-5, with 8 bases lining up with TRBD1. This CDR3 contains 12 residues. Unmatched junction bases numbered 5, after V lost 11 bases and J lost 5 bases. Germline CDR1 ENHRY, CDR2 SYGVKD. The CDR3 sequence is CAATTGDQPQHF. The CDR3 nucleotides are TGTGCCGCAACGACAGGGGATCAGCCCCAGCATTTT.